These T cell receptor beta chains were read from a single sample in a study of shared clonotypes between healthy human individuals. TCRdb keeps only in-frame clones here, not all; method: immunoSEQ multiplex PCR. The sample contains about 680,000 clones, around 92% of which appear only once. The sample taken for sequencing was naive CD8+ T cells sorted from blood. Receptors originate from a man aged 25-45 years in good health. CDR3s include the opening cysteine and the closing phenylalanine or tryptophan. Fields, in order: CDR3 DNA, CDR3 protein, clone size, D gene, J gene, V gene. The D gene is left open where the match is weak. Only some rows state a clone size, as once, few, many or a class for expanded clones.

TGCGCCAGCAGTGTCGACAGCTCCTACGAGCAGTACTTC,CASSVDSSYEQYF,.,.,TRBJ2-7,TRBV10-2
TGTGCCAGCAGAATTTGGGTCCAGGGGGCTCTCACTGAAGCTTTCTTT,CASRIWVQGALTEAFF,.,TRBD1,TRBJ1-1,TRBV27
TGCGCCAGCAGCTTGGATGAGGGGCTAGCGGGAGCAAGCGCCTACAATGAGCAGTTCTTC,CASSLDEGLAGASAYNEQFF,.,TRBD2,TRBJ2-1,TRBV5-1
TGTGCCAGCAGTTTCTCAGGGAGGCAGCCCCAGCATTTT,CASSFSGRQPQHF,.,.,TRBJ1-5,TRBV27
TGTGCCAGCAGGGAGGATGAGGTCTTCCGAGACGAGCAGTACTTC,CASREDEVFRDEQYF,.,.,TRBJ2-7,TRBV6-1
TGTGCCAGCAGCTTACTGGGACGCGCCTACGAGCAGTACTTC,CASSLLGRAYEQYF,.,.,TRBJ2-7,TRBV11-2
TGTGCCAGCAGTTTTGGGGCCGGGGCTAGCGGGAGCAAATCCTACGAGCAGTACTTC,CASSFGAGASGSKSYEQYF,once,TRBD2,TRBJ2-7,TRBV28
TGCGCCAGCAGTGACCGGGACAGCAATCAGCCCCAGCATTTT,CASSDRDSNQPQHF,.,.,TRBJ1-5,TRBV10-1
TGCGCCAGCAGCCCCTGGGGGGCTCCGGCTGAAAAACTGTTTTTT,CASSPWGAPAEKLFF,.,.,TRBJ1-4,TRBV5-1
TGCGCCAGCAGCTTGGGGATCAGGGATATTGGGTACGAGCAGTACTTC,CASSLGIRDIGYEQYF,.,.,TRBJ2-7,TRBV5-1
TGTGCCAGCAGTTCTGCCCGCCAGGGGACTTACGAGCAGTACTTC,CASSSARQGTYEQYF,.,.,TRBJ2-7,TRBV28
TGTGCCAGCAGTTTCTCGGGGGTGGCCGGGGAGCTGTTTTTT,CASSFSGVAGELFF,.,.,TRBJ2-2,TRBV27
TGTGCCAGCAGCTTCGGTGGGAACGAGCAGTACTTC,CASSFGGNEQYF,.,.,TRBJ2-7,TRBV5-4
TGTGCCAGCAGTTCCAGACTTCTCGCGGGAGGGCCCTGGGAGCAGTACTTC,CASSSRLLAGGPWEQYF,.,TRBD2,TRBJ2-7,TRBV28
TGTGCCAGCACCAATACGGGGCGGTCTTATCAAGAGACCCAGTACTTC,CASTNTGRSYQETQYF,.,.,TRBJ2-5,TRBV11-2
TGCAGCGTCACGGGACAGTCAACGGCTGGGGCCAACGTCCTGACTTTC,CSVTGQSTAGANVLTF,.,TRBD1,TRBJ2-6,TRBV29-1
TGTGCCAGCAGCTCCCATCCTCTACAGGGGGGAAGGGGGGAGCTGTTTTTT,CASSSHPLQGGRGELFF,.,TRBD1,TRBJ2-2,TRBV11-2
TGTGCCAGCAGTTCGGGACTAGCGGGAGACAACGAGCAGTACTTC,CASSSGLAGDNEQYF,.,TRBD2,TRBJ2-7,TRBV27
TGTGCCAGTAGTATAGCCAGGGGGGGTTACAATGAGCAGTTCTTC,CASSIARGGYNEQFF,.,.,TRBJ2-1,TRBV19
TGTGCCAGCAGCTTGGAGAGGGCCTACGAGCAGTACTTC,CASSLERAYEQYF,.,.,TRBJ2-7,TRBV5-5
TGTGCCAGCAGCTTAGTTGTCAATGAGCAGTTCTTC,CASSLVVNEQFF,once,.,TRBJ2-1,TRBV7-2
TGCAGCGTTGTACTAGCGGTTTACAATGAGCAGTTCTTC,CSVVLAVYNEQFF,.,TRBD2,TRBJ2-1,TRBV29-1
TGTGCCAGCAGTTCTCGACAGGGGGCGAACGGGAACACTGAAGCTTTCTTT,CASSSRQGANGNTEAFF,.,TRBD1,TRBJ1-1,TRBV28
TGTGCCAGCAGTTCAGGGGGTAACTCCTACAATGAGCAGTTCTTC,CASSSGGNSYNEQFF,.,TRBD1,TRBJ2-1,TRBV6-5
TGTGCCAGCAGTTCCGGGGGACCCCAGGGGGCGAGGGCCGGGGAGCTGTTTTTT,CASSSGGPQGARAGELFF,.,TRBD1,TRBJ2-2,TRBV7-8
TGTGCCAGTAGTATTTGGTTCTTCACCGGGGAGCTGTTTTTT,CASSIWFFTGELFF,.,.,TRBJ2-2,TRBV19
TGTGCCAGCAGTTACCCTCCCTGGCGGGACTCTTTCACAGATACGCAGTATTTT,CASSYPPWRDSFTDTQYF,.,.,TRBJ2-3,TRBV5-4
TGTGCCAGCTCAAAGCAAGCGGGGGAGCTGTTTTTT,CASSKQAGELFF,.,.,TRBJ2-2,TRBV18
TGTGCCAGTACTCACAGTATCGATCGGGGTCCCAATGAAAAACTGTTTTTT,CASTHSIDRGPNEKLFF,.,.,TRBJ1-4,TRBV19
TGTGCCAGCAGTTACGGTACGGGAGGGTCCAATGAGCAGTTCTTC,CASSYGTGGSNEQFF,.,TRBD2,TRBJ2-1,TRBV6-5
TGTGCCAGCAGCTTCCGTCTAGCGGGAGCAAATGAGCAGTTCTTC,CASSFRLAGANEQFF,.,TRBD2,TRBJ2-1,TRBV7-6
TGCGCCAGCAGCCCGGTCCGGGGACCGAATGAGCAGTTCTTC,CASSPVRGPNEQFF,.,.,TRBJ2-1,TRBV4-3
TGTGCCAGTAGTATCTACAATCAGCCCCAGCATTTT,CASSIYNQPQHF,.,.,TRBJ1-5,TRBV19
TGTGCCAGCACCTTCGGGGCCTCTGGGGCCAACGTCCTGACTTTC,CASTFGASGANVLTF,.,.,TRBJ2-6,TRBV27
TGTGCCAGCAGTTTGCCACAGGGGGCTGCGGGCACTGAAGCTTTCTTT,CASSLPQGAAGTEAFF,.,TRBD1,TRBJ1-1,TRBV27
TGCGCCAGCAGCCAAGATCCGGGACTAGCGGGAGTAGGGTACAATGAGCAGTTCTTC,CASSQDPGLAGVGYNEQFF,.,TRBD2,TRBJ2-1,TRBV4-3
TGTGCCAGCAGTTTAACTCTGGGCAGGGGCTACGAGCAGTACTTC,CASSLTLGRGYEQYF,.,.,TRBJ2-7,TRBV28
TGTGCCAGCAGTTACTCGAGTAGCGGGGTCAATGAGCAGTTCTTC,CASSYSSSGVNEQFF,.,TRBD2,TRBJ2-1,TRBV6-5
TGCGCCAGCAGCTTTGGTGACAGCTCCTACAATGAGCAGTTCTTC,CASSFGDSSYNEQFF,once,.,TRBJ2-1,TRBV5-1
TGTGCCAGCAGCTCGGACAGAAAAGAGACCCAGTACTTC,CASSSDRKETQYF,.,.,TRBJ2-5,TRBV13
TGTGCCAGCAGCTTAGAGGGGACAGAGTCCTACGAGCAGTACTTC,CASSLEGTESYEQYF,.,TRBD1,TRBJ2-7,TRBV7-6
TGTGCCACCAGCAGAGACGGGGATACGCAGTATTTT,CATSRDGDTQYF,.,.,TRBJ2-3,TRBV15
TGTGCCAGCAGCCAGAACAGGGTCGCCAACTATGGCTACACCTTC,CASSQNRVANYGYTF,.,.,TRBJ1-2,TRBV4-2